The 30 T cell receptor beta chains in this list originate from one sample, sequenced in a study of blood T cell repertoires in COVID-19. Assay: immunoSEQ multiplex PCR; the TCRdb copy retains only in-frame clones and omits some. The repertoire includes fewer than 200,000 clones, 88% of them detected once, and approximately 5.6% sits in the top ten. Sequencing was performed on peripheral blood. The receptors were gathered from a man aged 40-49 years with active or convalescent COVID-19.

This clone was counted once. J is TRBJ1-5 and V is TRBV19, with a possible D match to TRBD1 (5 bases). Germline CDR1 LNHDA, CDR2 SQIVND (reference sequence). The CDR3 contains 15 residues. V was clipped by 5 bases and J by 1 base, with 12 bases between them. CDR3 protein: CASSGGESSNQPQHF. The DNA for the CDR3 is TGTGCCAGTAGTGGGGGGGAATCGAGCAATCAGCCCCAGCATTTT.

The chain links TRBV11-3 to TRBJ2-7, with 8 bases that match TRBD2. The CDR3 consists of 16 residues. With 5 bases clipped from V and 3 bases from J, the junction kept 12 bases outside the gene matches. Germline V gene data show CDR1 as SGHNT and CDR2 as YENEEA. In DNA form, the CDR3 reads TGTGCCAGCAGCCCGATCCTGGCGGGAGGAGGCTACGAGCAGTACTTC. Residues: CASSPILAGGGYEQYF. The variable domain in full, completed from reference TRBV11-3 and TRBJ2-7, reads EAGVVQSPRYKIIEKKQPVAFWCNPISGHNTLYWYLQNLGQGPELLIRYENEEAVDDSQLPKDRFSAERLKGVDSTLKIQPAELGDSAVYLCASSPILAGGGYEQYFGPGTRLTVT.

The chain combines TRBV25-1 with TRBJ1-1; D might be TRBD1 (5 bases). The germline V gene has CDR1 MGHDK and CDR2 SYGVNS. The CDR3 is made up of 14 amino acids. Trimming cost V 4 bases and J 2 bases, with 11 bases left between them. CDR3 DNA: TGTGCCAGCAGTGCGGGGGGGAGAAACACTGAAGCTTTCTTT. It encodes CASSAGGRNTEAFF.

The CDR3 protein is CASSPSLGGGGRETQYF. The CDR3 coding sequence is TGCGCCAGCAGCCCCAGCCTGGGGGGAGGAGGGCGAGAGACCCAGTACTTC. The genes are TRBV4-3 and TRBJ2-5, with a weak D call TRBD2 (6 bases). This CDR3 contains 17 residues. Germline V gene lookup returns CDR1 LGHNA and CDR2 YSLEER. The V and J ends lost 4 bases and 4 bases respectively, with 22 bases between them.

This clone was picked up one time. This chain uses TRBV5-5 with TRBJ1-1, with D tentatively TRBD1 (6 bases). Per the germline V gene, CDR1 is SGHKS and CDR2 is YYEKEE (reference sequence). The CDR3 has 14 residues. V lost 4 bases, J lost 4 bases, and 14 bases lay in between. The DNA for the CDR3 is TGTGCCAGCAGCCCAGAACAGGGAATCACTGAAGCTTTCTTT. Protein sequence: CASSPEQGITEAFF.

CDR3 sequence: CASSFTTYKSYEQYF. CDR3 sequence (DNA): TGTGCCAGCAGTTTTACAACATACAAATCCTACGAGCAGTACTTC. This chain joins TRBV28 and TRBJ2-7; unclear D gene. Trimming stripped 3 bases from V and 1 base from J, with 13 bases between. CDR1 and CDR2 (germline): MDHEN, SYDVKM. The CDR3 loop spans 15 amino acids. The full variable domain, its missing parts supplied by reference TRBV28 and TRBJ2-7, is DVKVTQSSRYLVKRTGEKVFLECVQDMDHENMFWYRQDPGLGLRLIYFSYDVKMKEKGDIPEGYSVSREKKERFSLILESASTNQTSMYLCASSFTTYKSYEQYFGPGTRLTVT.

This sequence joins TRBV28 and TRBJ2-5; no reliable D call. CDR1 is MDHEN and CDR2 is SYDVKM in the germline V gene. The CDR3 sequence is 12 residues long. Between the trimmed V and J ends, which lost 6 bases and 1 base, there was a span of 6 bases. The CDR3, as DNA: TGTGCCAGCAGGAACAGCCAAGAGACCCAGTACTTC. Protein: CASRNSQETQYF.

The rearrangement joins TRBV5-1 to TRBJ2-1; D is uncertain. The V and J ends lost 0 bases and 0 bases respectively, with 7 bases between them. The CDR3 runs to 15 residues. Germline V lookup: CDR1 SGHRS, CDR2 YFSETQ. CDR3 loop: CASSLAQSSYNEQFF. CDR3 bases: TGCGCCAGCAGCTTGGCACAGTCCTCCTACAATGAGCAGTTCTTC.

The J gene is TRBJ2-1, the V gene TRBV11-3; possible D gene TRBD2, 5 bases. The CDR3 is 15 residues long. The germline gives CDR1 SGHNT, CDR2 YENEEA. Trimming cost V 0 bases and J 7 bases, with 13 bases left between them. The CDR3 loop reads CASSLDSSPGNEQFF. CDR3 coding DNA: TGTGCCAGCAGCTTAGATTCTAGTCCGGGGAATGAGCAGTTCTTC.

This clone has only one observation. V and J are TRBV30 and TRBJ2-1; tentative D call: TRBD2 (7 bases). Trimming left V 0 bases short and J 6 bases short, with 18 bases between. Germline CDR1 reads GTSNPN; CDR2 reads SVGIG (reference sequence). The CDR3 consists of 16 residues. CDR3: CAWSVLRGGPANEQFF. CDR3 coding DNA: TGTGCCTGGAGTGTACTACGCGGGGGCCCAGCCAATGAGCAGTTCTTC. Together with reference TRBV30 and TRBJ2-1, the CDR3 gives the full variable domain: SQTIHQWPATLVQPVGSPLSLECTVEGTSNPNLYWYRQAAGRGLQLLFYSVGIGQISSEVPQNLSASRPQDRQFILSSKKLLLSDSGFYLCAWSVLRGGPANEQFFGPGTRLTVL.

This chain connects TRBV19 to TRBJ2-3; D not certain. Looked up from germline, CDR1 is LNHDA and CDR2 is SQIVND (reference sequence). Deletions cut 6 bases from V and 4 bases from J, with 17 bases between. The CDR3 totals 15 residues. CDR3 amino acids: CASSRVLPGADTQYF. The CDR3 coding sequence is TGTGCCAGTAGCCGGGTCCTCCCTGGAGCAGATACGCAGTATTTT.

The chain uses TRBV18 and TRBJ2-7, with 7 bases fitting TRBD1. V gave up 2 bases and J gave up 4 bases; unmatched junction bases: 5. Germline-derived CDR1 and CDR2 are KGHSH and LQKENI. The CDR3 has 14 amino acids. CDR3 sequence (DNA): TGTGCCAGCTCACCAGAACAGGGGCCATACGAGCAGTACTTC. Translating it yields CASSPEQGPYEQYF.

The chain links TRBV19 to TRBJ1-3; tentatively, D is TRBD1 (6 bases). Trimming pared 4 bases from V and 1 base from J, leaving 14 bases between. Germline V CDR1 and CDR2: LNHDA, SQIVND (reference sequence). The CDR3 has 16 residues. CDR3 bases: TGTGCCAGTAGTACCCACAGGGAAGGGTCTGGAAACACCATATATTTT. Protein: CASSTHREGSGNTIYF.

This sequence joins TRBV5-4 and TRBJ2-3; weak D call: TRBD2 (6 bases). V was pared by 1 base and J by 4 bases, with 13 bases between. CDR1 SGHNT and CDR2 YYREEE come from the germline V gene (reference sequence). The CDR3 is 15 amino acids. This CDR3 is CASSLTSFGADTQYF. The DNA for the CDR3 is TGTGCCAGCAGCTTGACTAGCTTTGGCGCAGATACGCAGTATTTT.

The rearrangement links TRBV6-5 to TRBJ2-5; 9 bases align to TRBD1. This CDR3 has 15 amino acids. Trimming cost V 7 bases and J 5 bases; bases outside gene matches: 11. CDR1 and CDR2 (germline): MNHEY, SVGAGI. The CDR3 loop reads CASTPTGGIGETQYF. CDR3 nucleotides: TGTGCCAGCACCCCGACAGGGGGGATTGGGGAGACCCAGTACTTC.

This sequence joins TRBV7-6 and TRBJ2-1, with D unclear. The V gene lost 5 bases and the J gene lost 7 bases, with 6 bases spanning the gap. Germline-derived CDR1 and CDR2 are SGHVS and FNYEAQ. The CDR3 is 11 residues long. The CDR3 DNA reads TGTGCCAGCAGCGAGAGTAATGAGCAGTTCTTC. Encoded protein: CASSESNEQFF.

The chain has TRBV6-6 and TRBJ2-3; D perhaps matches TRBD2 (6 bases). V lost 2 bases and J 9 bases, leaving 18 bases between the germline ends. Germline CDR1 reads MNHNY; CDR2 reads SVGAGI (reference sequence). The CDR3 has 15 amino acids. In DNA, the CDR3 is TGTGCCAGCAGTTACGGAAAAACGGACCGGGGGACGCAGTATTTT. It codes for CASSYGKTDRGTQYF.

J is TRBJ2-3 and V is TRBV6-5, with a possible D match to TRBD1 (6 bases). The CDR3 runs 14 residues. Trimming left V 6 bases short and J 1 base short, with 11 bases between. Germline CDR1 MNHEY, CDR2 SVGAGI. CDR3 bases: TGTGCCAGCAGGATACAGGGAGGCACAGATACGCAGTATTTT. The encoded protein is CASRIQGGTDTQYF.

This clone turned up a few times. The rearrangement uses TRBV5-1 and TRBJ1-1; D gene unclear. The germline CDR1 and CDR2 sequences are SGHRS and YFSETQ. This CDR3 is built from 14 residues. V was clipped by 4 bases and J by 1 base, with 11 bases between them. CDR3: CASSPRLQNTEAFF. CDR3 sequence (DNA): TGCGCCAGCAGCCCTAGGCTGCAGAACACTGAAGCTTTCTTT.

The chain employs TRBV6-6 and TRBJ2-7, with a tentative D call TRBD2 (5 bases). CDR3 length: 14 amino acids. V lost 6 bases to trimming and J lost 5 bases, with 17 bases between them. CDR1 and CDR2 (germline): MNHNY, SVGAGI (reference sequence). For the CDR3, the DNA is TGTGCCAGCAGACCAGGACTGACGTTTGACGAGCAGTACTTC. Translation: CASRPGLTFDEQYF.

J is TRBJ1-1 and V is TRBV27; no clear D. V was pared by 7 bases and J by 5 bases, with 26 bases between. The CDR3 has 17 amino acids. Germline V gene data show CDR1 as MNHEY and CDR2 as SMNVEV (reference sequence). The CDR3 sequence: CASTERVRPPEETEAFF. CDR3 nucleotides: TGTGCCAGCACAGAGAGGGTACGTCCCCCGGAGGAGACTGAAGCTTTCTTT.

This clone has a handful of counts. V and J are TRBV27 and TRBJ1-6; 10 bases are shared with TRBD1. Per germline, CDR1 MNHEY and CDR2 SMNVEV (reference sequence). The CDR3 sequence is 18 residues long. V was pared by 2 bases and J by 0 bases, with 4 bases of the junction left unmatched. This CDR3 is CASSLRGQGNSYNSPLHF. The CDR3 DNA reads as TGTGCCAGCAGTTTAAGGGGACAGGGGAACTCCTATAATTCACCCCTCCACTTT.

This clone showed up just once. The DNA of the CDR3 is TGCAGTGCTAGTATCCTGGGAGAGACAAATTCACCCCTCCACTTT. Protein: CSASILGETNSPLHF. V is TRBV20-1 and J is TRBJ1-6; no definite D call. V was trimmed by 3 bases and J by 7 bases, leaving 16 bases between them. Looked up from germline, CDR1 is DFQATT and CDR2 is SNEGSKA (reference sequence). This CDR3 spans 15 amino acids.

This clone showed up just a few times. V is TRBV10-3 and J is TRBJ1-1; 7 nucleotides line up with TRBD1. Losses at the gene ends were 6 bases for V and 4 bases for J; bases not matched to a gene: 8. Germline V lookup: CDR1 ENHRY, CDR2 SYGVKD. The CDR3 length is 14 residues. CDR3 sequence (DNA): TGTGCCATCAGCAACGTACAGGGGCTCACTGAAGCTTTCTTT. Protein: CAISNVQGLTEAFF.

V is TRBV5-6 and J is TRBJ2-3; weak D call: TRBD2 (6 bases). The CDR3 is made up of 16 amino acids. CDR1 is SGHDT, CDR2 YYEEEE, per germline. The V and J ends lost 4 bases and 3 bases respectively, with 18 bases between them. CDR3 sequence (DNA): TGTGCCAGCAGCGGTATCACTAGCTCCGGTACAGATACGCAGTATTTT. Encoded protein: CASSGITSSGTDTQYF.

This chain uses TRBV15 with TRBJ2-1, with a possible D match to TRBD1 (5 bases). Germline-derived CDR1 and CDR2 are LNHNV and YYDKDF (reference sequence). V was trimmed by 0 bases and J by 8 bases, leaving 14 bases between them. This CDR3 has 15 residues. The CDR3 region is CATSRDLQGRDEQFF. The DNA of the CDR3 is TGTGCCACCAGCAGAGATCTGCAGGGAAGGGATGAGCAGTTCTTC.

The V gene is TRBV7-9, the J gene TRBJ2-1, with D possibly being TRBD1 (5 bases). The CDR3 runs to 18 residues. The germline CDR1 and CDR2 sequences are SEHNR and FQNEAQ (reference sequence). Trimming shortened V by 1 base and J by 6 bases, and 22 bases separated the two germline ends. The CDR3 loop reads CASSLDPLLAGSPNEQFF. The DNA for the CDR3 is TGTGCCAGCAGCTTAGACCCCCTTTTGGCAGGGTCCCCCAATGAGCAGTTCTTC.

The chain links TRBV11-3 to TRBJ2-1, with D unclear. Germline V lookup: CDR1 SGHNT, CDR2 YENEEA. Trimming cost V 0 bases and J 12 bases, with 12 bases left between them. The CDR3 is made up of 13 amino acids. In DNA form, the CDR3 reads TGTGCCAGCAGCTTAGATATAGCCTTGGGGCAGTTCTTC. Translating gives CASSLDIALGQFF.

The chain links TRBV7-2 to TRBJ2-7; D perhaps matches TRBD1 (6 bases). This CDR3 contains 15 residues. V was clipped by 10 bases and J by 0 bases, with 19 bases between them. Germline lookup yields CDR1 SGHTA and CDR2 FQGNSA. The CDR3 sequence is CATADRSISSYEQYF. CDR3 nucleotides: TGTGCCACCGCAGACAGGTCGATTAGCTCCTACGAGCAGTACTTC.

The chain joins TRBV29-1 to TRBJ2-1, with D possibly matching TRBD2 (5 bases). The V gene's germline CDR1 is SQVTM and CDR2 ANQGSEA. The CDR3 runs to 16 residues. The ends were cut back, 2 bases at V and 2 bases at J, with 16 bases in the middle. The CDR3 here is CSVEPQVRDTYNEQFF. Here the CDR3 DNA reads TGCAGCGTTGAACCCCAAGTTCGGGATACCTACAATGAGCAGTTCTTC.